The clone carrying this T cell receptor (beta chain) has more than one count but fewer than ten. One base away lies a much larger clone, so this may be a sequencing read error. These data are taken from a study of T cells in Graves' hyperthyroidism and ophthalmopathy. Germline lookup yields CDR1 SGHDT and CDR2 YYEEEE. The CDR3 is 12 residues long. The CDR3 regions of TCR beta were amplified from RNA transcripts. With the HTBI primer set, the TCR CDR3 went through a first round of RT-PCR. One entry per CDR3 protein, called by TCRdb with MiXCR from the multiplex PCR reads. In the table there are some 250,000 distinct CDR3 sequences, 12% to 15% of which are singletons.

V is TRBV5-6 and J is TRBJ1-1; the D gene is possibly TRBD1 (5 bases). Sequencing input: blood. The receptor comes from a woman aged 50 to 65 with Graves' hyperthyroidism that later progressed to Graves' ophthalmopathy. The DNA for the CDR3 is TGTGCCAGCAGCTTGGTGGACAATGAAACTTTCTTT. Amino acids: CASSLVDNETFF.